These T cell receptor beta chains were read from a single sample in a study of cytomegalovirus exposure and HLA in healthy donors. The protocol was immunoSEQ multiplex PCR, while the TCRdb copy is restricted to in-frame clones and leaves out a portion. The sample lists tens of thousands of clones; 91% were seen once. The sequencing input was PBMCs. All receptors derive from a man aged 18 to 29 in good health and CMV-seronegative. CDR3s include the opening cysteine and the closing phenylalanine or tryptophan.

CDR3 length	J gene	V gene	CDR3 protein
15	TRBJ2-1	TRBV7-2	CASSPHSGGLNEQFF
13	TRBJ1-1	TRBV29-1	CSAQWGPTGEAFF
14	TRBJ2-1	TRBV7-6	CASSPPLRGNEQFF
15	TRBJ2-3	TRBV2	CASSEERAARASQYF
12	TRBJ1-1	TRBV5-6	CASSLAVTEAFF
17	TRBJ2-7	TRBV5-6	CASSVRSGRAGMDEQYF
15	TRBJ2-2	TRBV5-1	CASSPRVPNTGELFF
12	TRBJ2-7	TRBV28	CASSGQGYEQYF
14	TRBJ2-5	TRBV11-2	CASSYGRAGETQYF
15	TRBJ1-3	TRBV9	CASSDGQNSGNTIYF
14	TRBJ2-2	TRBV7-2	CASSPMTRPGELFF
17	TRBJ2-2	TRBV27	CASSLSSGNLYAGELFF
14	TRBJ2-7	TRBV28	CASSRRTGAYEQYF
15	TRBJ2-6	TRBV18	CASSPQGSRANVLTF
14	TRBJ2-4	TRBV5-6	CASSLVWPKNIQYF
15	TRBJ2-7	TRBV30	CAWQATGRVSYEQYF
13	TRBJ1-4	TRBV6-1	CASNEGFREKLFF
14	TRBJ2-7	TRBV6-5	CASSYVPGGLEQYF
13	TRBJ2-1	TRBV7-9	CASSLRDYNEQFF
13	TRBJ1-2	TRBV28	CASSLYLGDGYTF
14	TRBJ2-5	TRBV4-3	CASSQRTQQETQYF
12	TRBJ1-2	TRBV5-1	CASSLGSGGYTF
13	TRBJ1-2	TRBV6-5	CASRAGRSYGYTF
12	TRBJ2-1	TRBV30	CAWSQQANEQFF
13	TRBJ1-5	TRBV27	CASSRGSNQPQHF
16	TRBJ1-5	TRBV7-9	CASSRQGAVGNQPQHF
12	TRBJ2-5	TRBV25-1	CASSAYRETQYF
15	TRBJ2-7	TRBV19	CASSPSTGDAYEQYF
15	TRBJ1-2	TRBV28	CASSSQTGGRLGYTF
16	TRBJ2-1	TRBV6-6	CASSLLSRSSYNEQFF
15	TRBJ1-4	TRBV28	CASSTAGTGNEKLFF
19	TRBJ2-3	TRBV9	CASSVAVGSGYYSTDTQYF
15	TRBJ2-7	TRBV27	CASSRRDSGPYEQYF
15	TRBJ2-2	TRBV30	CAWRDLAGVTGELFF
14	TRBJ1-4	TRBV25-1	CASSWTDPNEKLFF
12	TRBJ2-3	TRBV28	CASRPTSGRRYF
14	TRBJ2-7	TRBV6-5	CASSRQAFSYEQYF
15	TRBJ1-2	TRBV10-3	CAISDSGQTNYGYTF
14	TRBJ2-7	TRBV6-1	CASRIGASSYEQYF
13	TRBJ1-4	TRBV7-3	CASSPVGLEKLFF
14	TRBJ1-4	TRBV28	CASSYRDLNEKLFF